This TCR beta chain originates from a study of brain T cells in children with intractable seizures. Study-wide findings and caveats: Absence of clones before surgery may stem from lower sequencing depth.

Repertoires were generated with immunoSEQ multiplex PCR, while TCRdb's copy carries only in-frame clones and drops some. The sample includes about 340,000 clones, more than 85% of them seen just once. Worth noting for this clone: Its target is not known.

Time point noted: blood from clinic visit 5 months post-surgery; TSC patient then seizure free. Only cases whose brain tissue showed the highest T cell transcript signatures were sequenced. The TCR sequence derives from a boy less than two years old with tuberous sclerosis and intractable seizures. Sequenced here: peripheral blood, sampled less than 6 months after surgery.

Written as DNA, the CDR3 is TGCGCCAGCAGCTTGGACGGGGTGGGGAGAAACACCATATATTTT. Its protein is CASSLDGVGRNTIYF. V usage is TRBV5-1 and J usage is TRBJ1-3, with D unresolved. CDR3 length equals 15 residues. Per the germline V gene, CDR1 is SGHRS and CDR2 is YFSETQ. V lost 0 bases and J 5 bases, leaving 12 bases between the germline ends. Using reference TRBV5-1 and TRBJ1-3 for the parts outside the CDR3, the full variable domain is KAGVTQTPRYLIKTRGQQVTLSCSPISGHRSVSWYQQTPGQGLQFLFEYFSETQRNKGNFPGRFSGRQFSNSRSEMNVSTLELGDSALYLCASSLDGVGRNTIYFGEGSWLTVV.